Listed below are T cell receptor beta chains from one sample, sequenced in a study of shared clonotypes between healthy human individuals. Profiled with immunoSEQ multiplex PCR; TCRdb holds only in-frame clones, not every one. The profile shows about 520,000 clones, more than 95% of them singletons. Sequenced sample: naive CD4+ T cells sorted from blood. These receptors all come from a woman aged 25 to 39 in good health. The CDR3 runs from the conserved cysteine through the conserved F or W. A D gene is named only where the DNA matches it firmly. Only some rows state a clone size, as once, few, many or a class for expanded clones.

j_call v_call clone_size d_call cdr3_aa cdr3_nt
TRBJ2-5 TRBV5-1 . TRBD1 CASSQGQGEETQYF TGCGCCAGCAGCCAAGGACAGGGGGAAGAGACCCAGTACTTC
TRBJ2-1 TRBV19 . . CASSIVGAGWDLNEQFF TGTGCCAGTAGTATAGTGGGTGCGGGCTGGGATCTAAATGAGCAGTTCTTC
TRBJ1-1 TRBV5-1 . . CASKRAQGITEAFF TGCGCCAGCAAGCGGGCACAGGGCATCACTGAAGCTTTCTTT
TRBJ2-7 TRBV18 . . CASSRDSVAEQYF TGTGCCAGCTCGCGGGACTCGGTCGCCGAGCAGTACTTC
TRBJ2-1 TRBV28 . TRBD1 CASSPAPGQGNEQFF TGTGCCAGCAGTCCCGCCCCCGGACAGGGGAACGAGCAGTTCTTC
TRBJ2-5 TRBV11-2 few . CASSLDWHVETQYF TGTGCCAGCAGCTTAGACTGGCACGTGGAGACCCAGTACTTC
TRBJ2-6 TRBV5-8 . TRBD1 CASSFWTGAYSGANVLTF TGTGCCAGCAGCTTTTGGACAGGGGCGTACTCTGGGGCCAACGTCCTGACTTTC
TRBJ2-7 TRBV30 . TRBD2 CAWSVSSGSSYEQYF TGTGCCTGGAGTGTTTCCAGCGGGAGCTCCTACGAGCAGTACTTC
TRBJ1-2 TRBV29-1 . . CSVEAPGHGDGLWGLGYTF TGCAGCGTTGAAGCCCCAGGACACGGAGATGGTCTTTGGGGCCTGGGCTACACCTTC
TRBJ1-1 TRBV27 . TRBD1 CASKRGQVVTEAFF TGTGCCAGCAAGAGGGGGCAGGTTGTCACTGAAGCTTTCTTT
TRBJ2-1 TRBV7-2 . . CASILTPSSYNEQFF TGTGCCAGCATCCTCACCCCGAGCTCCTACAATGAGCAGTTCTTC
TRBJ2-3 TRBV6-1 once TRBD2 CASSDKWGLADVGDTQYF TGTGCCAGCAGTGATAAGTGGGGACTAGCGGACGTCGGAGATACGCAGTATTTT
TRBJ2-3 TRBV6-5 . . CASSYSDSTDTQYF TGTGCCAGCAGTTACTCAGACAGCACAGATACGCAGTATTTT
TRBJ2-3 TRBV6-4 . . CATQKGGAGVRSSTDTQYF TGTGCCACCCAAAAAGGGGGAGCGGGTGTGAGATCTAGCACAGATACGCAGTATTTT
TRBJ2-1 TRBV9 . TRBD2 CASSVELAGYNEQFF TGTGCCAGCAGCGTAGAACTAGCGGGATACAATGAGCAGTTCTTC
TRBJ1-5 TRBV27 . . CASSVRAIGNQPQHF TGTGCCAGCTCGGTTCGGGCTATTGGGAATCAGCCCCAGCATTTT
TRBJ1-1 TRBV6-5 . TRBD1 CASSYSYRGNTEAFF TGTGCCAGCAGTTACTCATACAGGGGAAACACTGAAGCTTTCTTT
TRBJ2-3 TRBV7-2 . TRBD2 CASSLDPIAGGSDTQYF TGTGCCAGCAGCTTAGACCCCATAGCGGGAGGTTCAGATACGCAGTATTTT
TRBJ2-5 TRBV10-3 . TRBD2 CATSGGQETQYF TGTGCCACCTCGGGAGGGCAGGAGACCCAGTACTTC
TRBJ2-7 TRBV7-9 . . CASSLQDINYEQYF TGTGCCAGCAGCTTACAGGACATTAACTACGAGCAGTACTTC
TRBJ2-1 TRBV6-5 . . CASRGASYNEQFF TGTGCGAGCAGGGGGGCCTCCTACAATGAGCAGTTCTTC
TRBJ2-7 TRBV11-2 . TRBD1 CASSLGAGQGTYEQYF TGTGCCAGCAGCTTAGGGGCCGGACAGGGAACCTACGAGCAGTACTTC
TRBJ2-2 TRBV7-3 . . CASSLAQVSNTGELFF TGTGCCAGCAGCTTAGCCCAGGTTTCGAACACCGGGGAGCTGTTTTTT
TRBJ1-5 TRBV5-6 . . CASSYRDRNQPQHF TGTGCCAGCAGCTACAGGGATCGCAATCAGCCCCAGCATTTT
TRBJ1-1 TRBV28 . . CASSSRRTEAFF TGTGCCAGCAGTTCCCGCAGAACTGAAGCTTTCTTT
TRBJ1-1 TRBV28 . . CASSLDIHTEAFF TGTGCCAGCAGCCTAGACATCCACACTGAAGCTTTCTTT